These 24 T cell receptor beta chains came from one sample sequenced in a study of shared clonotypes between healthy human individuals. Here immunoSEQ multiplex PCR was the method, and the copy in TCRdb shows in-frame clones only, minus some. The data contain roughly 2 million clones, approximately 94% of them singletons. Material: naive CD4+ T cells sorted from blood. Subset reported: CD45RA+ positively selected. The receptors were sampled from a man aged 18 to 35 in good health.

This chain joins TRBV28 and TRBJ1-1; 9 bases are a match to TRBD1. The germline gives CDR1 MDHEN, CDR2 SYDVKM. V trimming: 3 bases; J trimming: 4 bases; junction bases outside the gene matches: 6. There are 15 residues in the CDR3. The CDR3 region has the DNA TGTGCCAGCAGTTTGTACAGGGGGCAGGGCACTGAAGCTTTCTTT. Protein product: CASSLYRGQGTEAFF.

A remark on this clone: The identical CDR3 is also encoded by other nucleotide sequences in the sample. The chain couples TRBV9 to TRBJ1-5; D unresolved. V dropped 0 bases and J dropped 0 bases, with 7 bases sitting between them. Germline loops: CDR1 SGDLS, CDR2 YYNGEE. The CDR3 consists of 15 residues. CDR3 DNA: TGTGCCAGCAGCGTAGAGGCAGGTAGCAATCAGCCCCAGCATTTT. This codes for CASSVEAGSNQPQHF. Together with reference TRBV9 and TRBJ1-5, the CDR3 gives the full variable domain: DSGVTQTPKHLITATGQRVTLRCSPRSGDLSVYWYQQSLDQGLQFLIQYYNGEERAKGNILERFSAQQFPDLHSELNLSSLELGDSALYFCASSVEAGSNQPQHFGDGTRLSIL.

The genes are TRBV28 and TRBJ1-5; D not resolved. Germline CDR1 is MDHEN and CDR2 is SYDVKM. V was pared by 5 bases and J by 9 bases, with 20 bases between. The CDR3 totals 15 residues. The CDR3 DNA is TGTGCCAGCAGTACATCGACCGGGATTAGGCGGCCCCAGCATTTT. Protein product: CASSTSTGIRRPQHF.

The chain employs TRBV4-1 and TRBJ2-1; TRBD2 is a possible D gene (6 bases). Germline V lookup: CDR1 MGHRA, CDR2 YSYEKL. The CDR3 consists of 14 residues. V was clipped by 6 bases and J by 4 bases, with 13 bases between them. CDR3 residues: CASSSSGVYNEQFF. The CDR3 DNA is TGCGCCAGCAGTTCCTCGGGGGTTTACAATGAGCAGTTCTTC.

With respect to this clone: Other nucleotide sequences in the sample specify the same CDR3. The V call is TRBV6-6, the J call TRBJ2-6; D remains unclear. Trimming left V 2 bases short and J 0 bases short, with 2 bases between. Germline V gene lookup returns CDR1 MNHNY and CDR2 SVGAGI (reference sequence). The CDR3 contains 14 residues. The CDR3 loop is CASSYSSGANVLTF. The DNA of the CDR3 is TGTGCCAGCAGTTACAGCTCTGGGGCCAACGTCCTGACTTTC.

This clone was picked up a small number of times. Within the sample, other DNA sequences also encode this same CDR3. This chain joins TRBV2 and TRBJ1-6; TRBD1 agrees at 8 bases. The V and J ends lost 4 bases and 6 bases, in that order; junction bases with no gene match: 2. CDR1 is SNHLY and CDR2 is FYNNEI in the germline V gene. This CDR3 has 14 residues. In DNA form, the CDR3 reads TGTGCCAGCAGTGTTGACAGGGGTAATTCACCCCTCCACTTT. Its translation: CASSVDRGNSPLHF.

Notes on this clone: This same CDR3 is encoded by further DNA sequences in the sample. The V and J genes are TRBV6-6 and TRBJ2-7; D not resolved. The CDR3 runs to 12 residues. The ends were cut back, 6 bases at V and 2 bases at J, with 8 bases in the middle. Germline V gene data show CDR1 as MNHNY and CDR2 as SVGAGI (reference sequence). Here the CDR3 DNA reads TGTGCCAGCAGCCGGACCCCCTACGAGCAGTACTTC. Its protein is CASSRTPYEQYF.

The chain couples TRBV6-6 to TRBJ2-1; D may be TRBD2 (7 bases). The length of the CDR3 is 12 residues. Germline V gives CDR1 MNHNY, CDR2 SVGAGI (reference sequence). V gave up 7 bases and J gave up 8 bases, with 12 bases separating them. CDR3 residues: CASIRGGDEQFF. CDR3 sequence (DNA): TGTGCCAGCATTCGAGGGGGGGATGAGCAGTTCTTC.

In DNA, the CDR3 is TGTGCCAGCAGCTTAGTTTCGGGTAGCACCACTGAAGCTTTCTTT. Protein: CASSLVSGSTTEAFF. This chain joins TRBV7-2 and TRBJ1-1; D unclear. This CDR3 comprises 15 residues. Germline assignment: CDR1 SGHTA and CDR2 FQGNSA. V lost 1 base to trimming and J lost 4 bases, with 13 bases between them.

This chain connects TRBV7-2 to TRBJ2-1, with D tentatively TRBD2 (6 bases). CDR3 length: 13 amino acids. With 2 bases removed from V and 5 bases from J, the gap between germline ends came to 7 bases. Germline assignment: CDR1 SGHTA and CDR2 FQGNSA. The CDR3 bases are TGTGCCAGCAGCTTACAGCGGGACAATGAGCAGTTCTTC. It yields the protein CASSLQRDNEQFF.

This chain connects TRBV10-3 to TRBJ2-7; D possibly corresponds to TRBD1 (5 bases). The V end lost 10 bases, the J end lost 7 bases, and 14 bases lay between the germline ends. Germline CDR1 ENHRY, CDR2 SYGVKD. The CDR3 covers 11 residues. The CDR3 region has the DNA TGTGCCACCAGAGGACAAGGGGAGCAGTACTTC. This gives the protein CATRGQGEQYF.

The chain joins TRBV27 to TRBJ2-4; no reliable D call. The CDR3 loop spans 13 amino acids. Germline V gene lookup returns CDR1 MNHEY and CDR2 SMNVEV (reference sequence). V shed 6 bases and J shed 0 bases, with 6 bases lying between them. CDR3 in DNA: TGTGCCAGCAGGAATCTAGCCAAAAACATTCAGTACTTC. It yields the protein CASRNLAKNIQYF.

The chain recombines TRBV6-6 with TRBJ1-6; weak D call: TRBD1 (5 bases). This CDR3 has 13 residues. From germline, CDR1 is MNHNY and CDR2 SVGAGI (reference sequence). Between the trimmed V and J ends, which lost 8 bases and 9 bases, there was a span of 14 bases. The DNA for the CDR3 is TGTGCCAGCCGGGACTCTCGCATTTCACCCCTCCACTTT. Protein product: CASRDSRISPLHF.

The chain has TRBV6-5 and TRBJ1-6; a weak D match, TRBD1 (6 bases). Germline CDR1 MNHEY, CDR2 SVGAGI. Trimming left V 7 bases short and J 8 bases short, with 9 bases between. The CDR3 is 12 residues long. In nucleotides, the CDR3 is TGTGCCAGCAACAGGGCGGATTCACCCCTCCACTTT. This encodes CASNRADSPLHF.

V and J are TRBV19 and TRBJ2-5; no definite D call. V dropped 3 bases and J dropped 2 bases, with 4 bases sitting between them. Per the germline V gene, CDR1 is LNHDA and CDR2 is SQIVND (reference sequence). The CDR3 covers 12 residues. The CDR3 DNA is TGTGCCAGTAGTATGGCTCAAGAGACCCAGTACTTC. Its translation: CASSMAQETQYF.

The chain combines TRBV7-6 with TRBJ1-2; 7 nucleotides match TRBD1. V shed 1 base and J 3 bases; nucleotides not matched to a gene: 5. The CDR3 totals 15 residues. Germline CDR1 reads SGHVS; CDR2 reads FNYEAQ. The DNA for the CDR3 is TGTGCCAGCAGCTTAGGGGGAGGGGGCGACTATGGCTACACCTTC. This encodes CASSLGGGGDYGYTF.

This chain joins TRBV19 and TRBJ2-1; 8 bases are a match to TRBD2. Looked up from germline, CDR1 is LNHDA and CDR2 is SQIVND (reference sequence). The CDR3 extends over 14 amino acids. J gave up 12 bases and V 5 bases, and 12 bases lay outside the gene matches. CDR3 sequence reads: CASSPGLVIPVQFF. In DNA, the CDR3 is TGTGCCAGTAGTCCGGGACTAGTCATTCCGGTGCAGTTCTTC. Based on the CDR3 plus reference TRBV19 and TRBJ2-1, the full variable domain is DGGITQSPKYLFRKEGQNVTLSCEQNLNHDAMYWYRQDPGQGLRLIYYSQIVNDFQKGDIAEGYSVSREKKESFPLTVTSAQKNPTAFYLCASSPGLVIPVQFFGPGTRLTVL.

The rearrangement joins TRBV19 to TRBJ1-4; TRBD1 matches 9 bases. CDR1 LNHDA and CDR2 SQIVND come from the germline V gene (reference sequence). The CDR3 extends over 16 amino acids. V lost 5 bases to trimming and J lost 5 bases; unmatched junction nucleotides: 9. The CDR3 DNA reads TGTGCCAGTAGTCAGACAGGGGGGTCTACAAATGAAAAACTGTTTTTT. Protein: CASSQTGGSTNEKLFF.

About this clone: Other nucleotide sequences from this sample produce the same CDR3. V is TRBV5-6 and J is TRBJ1-6, with 7 bases aligning to TRBD1. CDR1 is SGHDT, CDR2 YYEEEE, per germline. There are 16 residues in the CDR3. V shed 0 bases, J shed 4 bases, and the junction held 4 bases outside the gene matches. CDR3 DNA sequence: TGTGCCAGCAGCTTGGGAGGGGGCCTTTATAATTCACCCCTCCACTTT. Translated: CASSLGGGLYNSPLHF.

The rearrangement links TRBV7-3 to TRBJ2-1, with D possibly being TRBD2 (6 bases). Trimming took 2 bases from V and 8 from J, leaving 10 bases between them. Germline V gene lookup returns CDR1 SGHTA and CDR2 FQGTGA. This CDR3 contains 13 residues. The CDR3 DNA sequence: TGTGCCAGCAGCTTACAGGGCGGGGATGAGCAGTTCTTC. Residues: CASSLQGGDEQFF.

Only one count was recorded for this clone. The chain uses TRBV2 and TRBJ2-1; no firm D call. This CDR3 contains 11 residues. Germline V gene lookup returns CDR1 SNHLY and CDR2 FYNNEI. Trimming pared 4 bases from V and 8 bases from J, leaving 6 bases between. The CDR3, as DNA: TGTGCCAGCAGTGTAAGCGATGAGCAGTTCTTC. This encodes CASSVSDEQFF. Drawing the rest from reference TRBV2 and TRBJ2-1, the complete variable domain is EPEVTQTPSHQVTQMGQEVILRCVPISNHLYFYWYRQILGQKVEFLVSFYNNEISEKSEIFDDQFSVERPDGSNFTLKIRSTKLEDSAMYFCASSVSDEQFFGPGTRLTVL.

The V call is TRBV5-4, the J call TRBJ2-7; D perhaps matches TRBD2 (6 bases). From germline, CDR1 is SGHNT and CDR2 YYREEE (reference sequence). This CDR3 region has 14 residues. Trimming pared 0 bases from V and 5 bases from J, leaving 12 bases between. CDR3 sequence: CASSLGPGVDEQYF. DNA for the CDR3: TGTGCCAGCAGCTTGGGCCCGGGAGTAGACGAGCAGTACTTC.

Note on this clone: Other DNA sequences of this sample code for an identical CDR3. CDR3 sequence (DNA): TGCGCCAGCAGCTTGGAAGGGCGCTCCTACAATGAGCAGTTCTTC. Amino acids: CASSLEGRSYNEQFF. The V call is TRBV5-1, the J call TRBJ2-1; D is undetermined. The V gene lost 0 bases and the J gene lost 0 bases, with 7 bases spanning the gap. Per germline, CDR1 SGHRS and CDR2 YFSETQ. This CDR3 comprises 15 residues.

This sequence joins TRBV2 and TRBJ1-6; D ambiguous. This CDR3 region has 15 residues. V shed 4 bases and J shed 0 bases, with 7 bases lying between them. Germline loops: CDR1 SNHLY, CDR2 FYNNEI. CDR3 nucleotides: TGTGCCAGCAGTGGTGGAGGCTCCTATAATTCACCCCTCCACTTT. Amino acid sequence: CASSGGGSYNSPLHF.